This T cell receptor (beta chain) was sequenced for a study of OX40 agonist ivuxolimab in advanced cancers. Across the whole study: Age averaged approximately 60 years (range roughly 23 to 80), and 82.7% were male. Findings and limits, study-wide: Clones of CD4+ and CD8+ blood T cells grew by week 6 at doses of 0.1 to 3.0 mg/kg. Partial responders treated at 0.1-3.0 mg/kg exhibited clonal expansion among the lowest measured.

Clones were read by immunoSEQ multiplex PCR, and TCRdb kept only the in-frame ones, dropping some. Altogether around 72,000 clones are present, roughly 92% being singletons, with the ten largest covering approximately 2.2%. The V gene lost 4 bases and the J gene lost 3 bases, with 9 bases spanning the gap. Germline V CDR1 and CDR2: MNHEY, SMNVEV (reference sequence). This CDR3 comprises 13 residues. With regard to this clone: What it binds is unknown.

Systemic immunosuppression or autoimmune disease history was grounds to exclude patients. The chain has TRBV27 and TRBJ2-5; D not certain. The starting material was CD4+ or CD8+ T cells sorted from blood, obtained in a trial of the OX40 agonist ivuxolimab. The origin of this receptor is an adult with an advanced solid tumor such as melanoma, head and neck, liver or kidney cancer. DNA of the CDR3: TGTGCCAGCAGTTACAAACTTGAAGAGACCCAGTACTTC. It is translated as CASSYKLEETQYF.